This T cell receptor beta chain was sequenced in a study of blood T cell repertoires in COVID-19. Study-level information: Samples of COVID-19 (acute and convalescent) were obtained from the United States, Italy and Spain. In each case, the material was cDNA or gDNA derived from T cells, B-cell-depleted T cells, or PBMCs.

The CDR3 spans 11 residues. V shed 11 bases and J shed 5 bases, with 10 bases lying between them. The V gene's germline CDR1 is LNHDA and CDR2 SQIVND (reference sequence). In the source study's methods: The authors estimated nucleated cell counts from reference gene primer amplification. TCRdb keeps only in-frame clones here, not all; method: immunoSEQ multiplex PCR. Clonal size and the V and J genes are those of that table, whereas D and trimming came from the DNA. The profile covers 240,000 or so clones, with about 80% appearing a single time and under 2% taken by the ten largest. This clone was detected only once.

The sample consisted of peripheral blood. The rearrangement joins TRBV19 to TRBJ1-3; D uncertain. The TCR originated in a woman of 80 years or more with acute or convalescent COVID-19. This CDR3 reads CAAMGRNTIYF. The CDR3 nucleotides read TGTGCCGCGATGGGCCGAAACACCATATATTTT.